This TCR beta chain originates from a study of T cells in Graves' hyperthyroidism and ophthalmopathy. Study summary: Peripheral blood was taken when the disease was first diagnosed, before any treatment began.

This clonotype was observed many times. Patients between 18 and 65 years old had hyperthyroidism, newly diagnosed and lasting under 2 months. Based on clinical symptoms, serum thyroxine and TRAb, thyroid ultrasound and orbital computed tomography, diagnoses were reached. Trimming took 7 bases from V and 4 from J, leaving 8 bases between them. CDR3 length: 11 residues. In germline, CDR1 is SNHLY, CDR2 FYNNEI. What was amplified from RNA transcripts were TCR beta CDR3 regions. First-round RT-PCR of the TCR CDR3 relied on the HTBI primer set. TCRdb processed the multiplex PCR reads anew with MiXCR; each CDR3 protein has one entry. The sample records more than 250,000 distinct CDR3 sequences, roughly 15% being singletons.

Sequences were obtained from blood. The chain is built from TRBV2 and TRBJ2-7; D gene ambiguous. This sequence originates from a woman aged 45-65 years with Graves' hyperthyroidism that later progressed to Graves' ophthalmopathy. In DNA form, the CDR3 reads TGTGCCAGCAATCTGTATTACGAGCAGTACTTC. Protein: CASNLYYEQYF.